This record covers a single TCR beta chain. Its antigen is as yet unknown. These data come from a study of cytomegalovirus exposure and HLA in healthy donors. Findings and caveats of the study: Later analysis found that TCR beta chains associated with HLA were more clonally expanded than other, equally common chains. There were about 160 TCR beta chains listed as cytomegalovirus-associated.

The primer mix had 60 Vbeta and 13 Jbeta primers. Produced via immunoSEQ multiplex PCR; TCRdb's table is partial and in-frame only. Of fewer than 200,000 clones listed, approximately 80% are singletons. Sequencing was carried out using PBMCs. This receptor was taken from a young woman in good health and CMV-seropositive.

CDR3 protein: CASSQAGSRLNEKLFF. In nucleotides, the CDR3 is TGCGCCAGCAGCCAAGCGGGGAGCAGACTAAATGAAAAACTGTTTTTT. V and J are TRBV4-3 and TRBJ1-4; unclear D gene. The CDR3 spans 16 residues. The germline V gene has CDR1 LGHNA and CDR2 YSLEER. Deletions cut 1 base from V and 5 bases from J, with 14 bases between.